This T cell receptor (beta chain) was sequenced during a study of T cell repertoires in cytomegalovirus infection. For the study at large: Through public TCR beta signatures, both CMV infection and matching HLA type were indicated.

Regarding this clonotype: Its antigen is unidentified.

General study points: Predominance within the ex vivo response was attributable to HLA-C-restricted CMV-specific TCR beta clonotypes. Identification of carriers of CMV plus the relevant HLA was achieved through cumulative public TCR beta family frequency.

TCRdb fed the reads into MiXCR, producing one record per CDR3 protein. Of roughly 180,000 distinct CDR3 sequences in the sample, 17% were seen once. Germline V gives CDR1 SGHVS, CDR2 FNYEAQ. The CDR3 extends over 15 amino acids. Trimming cost V 2 bases and J 2 bases, with 12 bases left between them. The TCR comes from a human donor in good health (CMV status not recorded). Some clones in this sample may be carry-over from other donors' samples. The J gene is TRBJ2-5, the V gene TRBV7-6; weak D call: TRBD1 (6 bases). Sequenced sample: CD8+ T cells from PBMCs. CDR3 nucleotide sequence: TGTGCCAGCAGCTTAAGACAGGCGACTCAAGAGACCCAGTACTTC. It codes for CASSLRQATQETQYF.